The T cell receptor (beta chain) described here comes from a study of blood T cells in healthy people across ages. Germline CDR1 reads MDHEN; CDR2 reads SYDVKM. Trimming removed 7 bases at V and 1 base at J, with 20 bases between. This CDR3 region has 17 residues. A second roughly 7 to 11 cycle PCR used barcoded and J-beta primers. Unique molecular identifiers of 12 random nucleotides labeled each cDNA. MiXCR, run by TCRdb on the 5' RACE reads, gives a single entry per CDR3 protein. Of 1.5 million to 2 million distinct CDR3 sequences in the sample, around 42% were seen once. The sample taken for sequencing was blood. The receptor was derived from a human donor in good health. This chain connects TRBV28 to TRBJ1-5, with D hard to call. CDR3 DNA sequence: TGTGCCAGCACCACTCCCGCACAGCCACGGAGCAATCAGCCCCAGCATTTT. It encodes CASTTPAQPRSNQPQHF.